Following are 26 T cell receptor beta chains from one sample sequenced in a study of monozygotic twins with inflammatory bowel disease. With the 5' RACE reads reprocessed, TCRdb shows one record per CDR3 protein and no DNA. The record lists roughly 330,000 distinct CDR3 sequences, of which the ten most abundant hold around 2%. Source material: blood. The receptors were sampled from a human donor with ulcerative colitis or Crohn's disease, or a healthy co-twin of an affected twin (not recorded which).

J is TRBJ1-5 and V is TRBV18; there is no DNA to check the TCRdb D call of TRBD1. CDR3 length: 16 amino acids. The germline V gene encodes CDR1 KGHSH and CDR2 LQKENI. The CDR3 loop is CASSPGYRGGNQPQHF. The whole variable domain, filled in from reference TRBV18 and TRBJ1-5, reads NAGVMQNPRHLVRRRGQEARLRCSPMKGHSHVYWYRQLPEEGLKFMVYLQKENIIDESGMPKERFSAEFPKEGPSILRIQQVVRGDSAAYFCASSPGYRGGNQPQHFGDGTRLSIL.

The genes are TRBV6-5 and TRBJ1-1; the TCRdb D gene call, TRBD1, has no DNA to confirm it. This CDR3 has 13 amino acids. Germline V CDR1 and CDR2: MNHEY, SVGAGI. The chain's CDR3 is CASSLGTITEAFF.

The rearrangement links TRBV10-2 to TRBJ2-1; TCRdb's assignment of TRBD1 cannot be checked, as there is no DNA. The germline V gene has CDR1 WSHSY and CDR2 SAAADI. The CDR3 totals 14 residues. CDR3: CASSMERGDNEQFF.

CDR3 sequence: CASSGPGLTNTEAFF. The chain combines TRBV5-1 with TRBJ1-1; TCRdb calls TRBD1, which cannot be checked without DNA. Per germline, CDR1 SGHRS and CDR2 YFSETQ. The CDR3 contains 15 residues. The variable domain in full, completed from reference TRBV5-1 and TRBJ1-1, reads KAGVTQTPRYLIKTRGQQVTLSCSPISGHRSVSWYQQTPGQGLQFLFEYFSETQRNKGNFPGRFSGRQFSNSRSEMNVSTLELGDSALYLCASSGPGLTNTEAFFGQGTRLTVV.

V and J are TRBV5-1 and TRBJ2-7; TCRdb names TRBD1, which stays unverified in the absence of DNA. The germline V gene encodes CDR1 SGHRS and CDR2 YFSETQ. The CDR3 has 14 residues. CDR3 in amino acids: CARREGMPTYEQYF.

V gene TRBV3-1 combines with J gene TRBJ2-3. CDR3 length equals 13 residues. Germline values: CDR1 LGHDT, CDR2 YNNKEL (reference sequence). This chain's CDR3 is CASSVRQTDTQYF.

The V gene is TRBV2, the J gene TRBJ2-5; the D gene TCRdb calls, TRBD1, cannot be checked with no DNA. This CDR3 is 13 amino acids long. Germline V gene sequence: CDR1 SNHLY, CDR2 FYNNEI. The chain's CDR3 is CASRGDSQETQYF.

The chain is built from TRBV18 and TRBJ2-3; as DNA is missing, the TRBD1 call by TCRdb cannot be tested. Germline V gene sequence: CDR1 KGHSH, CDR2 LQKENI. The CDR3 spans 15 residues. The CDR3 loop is CASSPWGVGTDTQYF. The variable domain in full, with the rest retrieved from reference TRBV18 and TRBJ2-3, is NAGVMQNPRHLVRRRGQEARLRCSPMKGHSHVYWYRQLPEEGLKFMVYLQKENIIDESGMPKERFSAEFPKEGPSILRIQQVVRGDSAAYFCASSPWGVGTDTQYFGPGTRLTVL.

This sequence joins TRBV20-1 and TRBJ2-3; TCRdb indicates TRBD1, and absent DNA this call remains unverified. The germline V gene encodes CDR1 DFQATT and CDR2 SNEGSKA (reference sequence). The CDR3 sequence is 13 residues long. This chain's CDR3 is CSADVWGTDTQYF.

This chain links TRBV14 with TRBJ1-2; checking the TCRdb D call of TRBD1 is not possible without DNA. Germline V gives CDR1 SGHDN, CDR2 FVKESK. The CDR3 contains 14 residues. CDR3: CASSLGGDIGGYTF.

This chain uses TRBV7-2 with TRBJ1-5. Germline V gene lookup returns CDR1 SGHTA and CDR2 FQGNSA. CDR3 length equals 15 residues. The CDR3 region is CASSPYLDRNQPQHF.

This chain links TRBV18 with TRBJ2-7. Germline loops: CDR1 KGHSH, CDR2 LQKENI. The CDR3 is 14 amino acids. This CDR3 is CASSKRDSSYEQYF.

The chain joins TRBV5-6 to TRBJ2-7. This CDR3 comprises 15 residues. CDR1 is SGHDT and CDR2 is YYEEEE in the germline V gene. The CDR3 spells CASSPTLLRSYEQYF.

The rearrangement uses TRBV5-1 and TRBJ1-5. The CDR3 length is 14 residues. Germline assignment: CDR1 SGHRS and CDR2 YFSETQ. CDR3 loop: CASSLSPGTQPQHF.

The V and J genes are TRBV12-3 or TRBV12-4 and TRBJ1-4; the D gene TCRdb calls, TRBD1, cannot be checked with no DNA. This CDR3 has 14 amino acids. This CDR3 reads CASRTTGDNEKLFF.

CDR3 region: CASSPQDRGLGYGYTF. The chain joins TRBV12-3 or TRBV12-4 to TRBJ1-2; TCRdb's assignment of TRBD1 cannot be checked, as there is no DNA. The CDR3 is 16 amino acids.

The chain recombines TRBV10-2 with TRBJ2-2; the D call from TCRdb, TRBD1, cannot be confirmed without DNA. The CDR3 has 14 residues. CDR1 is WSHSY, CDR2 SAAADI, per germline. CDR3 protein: CVSSDRGNTGELFF.

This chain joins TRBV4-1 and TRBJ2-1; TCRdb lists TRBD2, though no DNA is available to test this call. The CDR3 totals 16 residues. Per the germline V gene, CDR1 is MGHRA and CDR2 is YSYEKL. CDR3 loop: CASSQASGSSYNEQFF.

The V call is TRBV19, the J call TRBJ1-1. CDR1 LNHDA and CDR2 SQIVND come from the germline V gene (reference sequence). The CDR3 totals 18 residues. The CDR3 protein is CASSMQRLSSQENTEAFF.

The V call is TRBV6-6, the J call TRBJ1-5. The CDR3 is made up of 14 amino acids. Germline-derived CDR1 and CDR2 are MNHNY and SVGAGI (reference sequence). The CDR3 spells CASSRGGSNQPQHF.

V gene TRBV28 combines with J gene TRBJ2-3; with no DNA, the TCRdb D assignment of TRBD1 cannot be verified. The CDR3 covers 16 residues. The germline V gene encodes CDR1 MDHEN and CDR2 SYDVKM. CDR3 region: CASSLPGLRGADTQYF.

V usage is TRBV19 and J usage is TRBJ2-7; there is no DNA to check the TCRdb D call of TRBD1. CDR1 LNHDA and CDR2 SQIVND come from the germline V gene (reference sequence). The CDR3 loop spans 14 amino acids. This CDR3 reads CASSPGQGRYEQYF.

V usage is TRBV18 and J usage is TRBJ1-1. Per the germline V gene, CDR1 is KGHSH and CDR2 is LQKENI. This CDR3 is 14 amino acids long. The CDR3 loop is CASSPRQRNTEAFF.

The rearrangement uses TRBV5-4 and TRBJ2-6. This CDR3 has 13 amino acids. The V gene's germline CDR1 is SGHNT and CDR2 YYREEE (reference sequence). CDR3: CASRIIWSRVLTF. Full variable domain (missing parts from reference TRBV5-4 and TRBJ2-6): ETGVTQSPTHLIKTRGQQVTLRCSSQSGHNTVSWYQQALGQGPQFIFQYYREEENGRGNFPPRFSGLQFPNYSSELNVNALELDDSALYLCASRIIWSRVLTFGAGSRLTVL.

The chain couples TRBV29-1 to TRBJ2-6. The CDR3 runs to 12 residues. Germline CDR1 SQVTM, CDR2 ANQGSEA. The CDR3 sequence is CSVEGGANVLTF.

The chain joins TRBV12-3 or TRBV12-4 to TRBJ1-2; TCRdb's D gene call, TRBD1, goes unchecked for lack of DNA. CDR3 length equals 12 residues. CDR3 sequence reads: CASSEGGRGYTF.